These 10 T cell receptor beta chains were all obtained from the same sample, sequenced in a study of early T cells in non-severe SARS-CoV-2 infection. TCRdb analysed the 5' RACE reads with MiXCR anew, one entry per CDR3 protein. Among 50,000 or so distinct CDR3 sequences listed, about 4.6% were seen once. Sequenced: whole blood. The receptor source for this set is an adult who was a healthcare worker with PCR-confirmed SARS-CoV-2 infection or an uninfected control (not recorded which).

This clonotype was counted at least ten times. The rearrangement joins TRBV7-9 to TRBJ2-1; no reliable D call. Trimming pared 1 base from V and 8 bases from J, leaving 9 bases between. Germline assignment: CDR1 SEHNR and CDR2 FQNEAQ (reference sequence). The CDR3 covers 13 residues. The CDR3 spells CASSLDMFDEQFF. CDR3 in DNA: TGTGCCAGCAGCTTAGATATGTTTGATGAGCAGTTCTTC.

This clonotype occurred many times. The CDR3 spells CASSLGLAGDYNEQFF. CDR3 DNA sequence: TGCGCCAGCAGCTTAGGACTAGCGGGGGACTACAATGAGCAGTTCTTC. The chain couples TRBV5-1 to TRBJ2-1, with TRBD2 matching 13 bases. The CDR3 runs 16 residues. From germline, CDR1 is SGHRS and CDR2 YFSETQ. With V trimmed by 2 bases and J by 3 bases, 2 bases remained unmatched.

The chain links TRBV19 to TRBJ2-7, with D tentatively TRBD2 (6 bases). This CDR3 has 17 residues. Germline V gene lookup returns CDR1 LNHDA and CDR2 SQIVND (reference sequence). V lost 1 base to trimming and J lost 7 bases, with 23 bases between them. The CDR3 bases are TGTGCCAGTAGTATAGTTCCGGCTAGCGTCGCCGTCTGGGAGCAGTACTTC. This codes for CASSIVPASVAVWEQYF.

This clonotype was recorded a few times. The chain combines TRBV5-1 with TRBJ2-1, with a tentative D call TRBD2 (5 bases). Germline CDR1 SGHRS, CDR2 YFSETQ. Trimming cost V 4 bases and J 4 bases, with 15 bases left between them. This CDR3 is 15 amino acids long. The CDR3 region has the DNA TGCGCCAGCAGCCCCTTGAGGACGGGATACAATGAGCAGTTCTTC. Protein product: CASSPLRTGYNEQFF.

This clonotype showed up many times. The rearrangement uses TRBV27 and TRBJ1-6; D is uncertain. Trimming shortened V by 6 bases and J by 5 bases, and 20 bases separated the two germline ends. CDR3 length: 17 amino acids. Looked up from germline, CDR1 is MNHEY and CDR2 is SMNVEV (reference sequence). The DNA for the CDR3 is TGTGCCAGCAGCCCCAGAGTGTGGGTCGGGGATAATTCACCCCTCCACTTT. As protein: CASSPRVWVGDNSPLHF.

This clonotype was recorded at least ten times. The J gene is TRBJ1-3, the V gene TRBV18; the D gene is possibly TRBD1 (6 bases). Deletions cut 3 bases from V and 1 base from J, with 16 bases between. The CDR3 contains 17 residues. Germline V lookup: CDR1 KGHSH, CDR2 LQKENI. The CDR3 protein is CASSPGGGTSSGNTIYF. The CDR3 DNA sequence: TGTGCCAGCTCACCGGGAGGGGGAACTTCATCTGGAAACACCATATATTTT.

This clonotype was seen many times. The rearrangement uses TRBV20-1 and TRBJ1-1; D is perhaps TRBD1 (5 bases). The CDR3 spans 13 residues. CDR1 is DFQATT and CDR2 is SNEGSKA in the germline V gene (reference sequence). The CDR3 DNA follows: TGCAGCGGTAAGCCGGGACCCGAGGGAGAAGCTTTCTTT. Its protein product is CSGKPGPEGEAFF.

This clonotype was found a few times. The rearrangement uses TRBV4-3 and TRBJ2-6; D may be TRBD2 (6 bases). CDR1 is LGHNA and CDR2 is YSLEER in the germline V gene. The CDR3 runs 16 residues. Between the trimmed V and J ends, which lost 3 bases and 2 bases, there was a span of 11 bases. This CDR3 is CASSQDGGTGANVLTF. CDR3 nucleotides: TGCGCCAGCAGCCAGGACGGGGGAACTGGGGCCAACGTCCTGACTTTC.

This clonotype occurred many times. The CDR3 loop reads CASTPRWSSGGLGEQYF. In DNA form, the CDR3 reads TGTGCCAGCACCCCCAGGTGGAGTAGCGGGGGGTTGGGGGAGCAGTACTTC. The chain combines TRBV6-1 with TRBJ2-7, with 10 bases aligning to TRBD2. This CDR3 contains 17 residues. Germline assignment: CDR1 MNHNS and CDR2 SASEGT. Germline trimming cut 7 bases from V and 7 bases from J; bases unmatched to any gene: 19.

The table lists this clonotype with many counts. The J gene is TRBJ2-3, the V gene TRBV5-1; no clear D. Deletions cut 0 bases from V and 1 base from J, with 9 bases between. Germline CDR1 and CDR2: SGHRS and YFSETQ. CDR3 length: 15 residues. CDR3 coding DNA: TGCGCCAGCAGCTTGGAATTACCGGGCACAGATACGCAGTATTTT. Translated: CASSLELPGTDTQYF.